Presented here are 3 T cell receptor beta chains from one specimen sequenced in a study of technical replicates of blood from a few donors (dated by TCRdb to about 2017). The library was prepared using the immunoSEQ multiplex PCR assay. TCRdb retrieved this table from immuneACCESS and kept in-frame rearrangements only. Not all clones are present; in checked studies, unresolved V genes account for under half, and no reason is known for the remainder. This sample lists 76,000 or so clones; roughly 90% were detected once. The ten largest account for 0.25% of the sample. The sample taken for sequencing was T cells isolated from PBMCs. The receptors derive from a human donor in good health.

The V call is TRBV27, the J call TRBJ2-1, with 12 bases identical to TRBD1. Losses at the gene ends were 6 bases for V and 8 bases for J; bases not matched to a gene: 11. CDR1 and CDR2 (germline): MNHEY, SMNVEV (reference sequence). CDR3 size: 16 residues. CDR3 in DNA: TGTGCCAGCAGCAACTCCGGGACAGGGGGCTCGGATGAGCAGTTCTTC. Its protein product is CASSNSGTGGSDEQFF.

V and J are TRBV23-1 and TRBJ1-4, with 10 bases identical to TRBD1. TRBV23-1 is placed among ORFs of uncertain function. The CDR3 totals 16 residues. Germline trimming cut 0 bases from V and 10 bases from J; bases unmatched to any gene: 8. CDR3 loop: CASSQSTGTGVGKLFF. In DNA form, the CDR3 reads TGCGCCAGCAGTCAATCGACCGGGACAGGGGTGGGAAAACTGTTTTTT.

The CDR3 loop reads CASSGTTNTGELFF. The CDR3, as DNA: TGTGCCAGCAGTGGGACTACGAACACCGGGGAGCTGTTTTTT. The chain is built from TRBV27 and TRBJ2-2; 7 bases agree with TRBD2. V lost 5 bases to trimming and J lost 0 bases; unmatched junction nucleotides: 0. The length of the CDR3 is 14 residues. Germline V gene lookup returns CDR1 MNHEY and CDR2 SMNVEV (reference sequence).